The 26 T cell receptor beta chains below were found in one sample sequenced in a study of cytomegalovirus exposure and HLA in healthy donors. The PCR ran on 60 Vbeta and 13 Jbeta primers. Using immunoSEQ multiplex PCR, the repertoire was profiled, and TCRdb retains in-frame clones only, with some absent. The sample has 65,000 to 90,000 clones, approximately 75% seen once. Source material: PBMCs. All receptors derive from a man aged 55 to 70 in good health and CMV-seronegative.

The V call is TRBV30, the J call TRBJ1-4, with TRBD1 identical over 8 bases. Trimming removed 5 bases from V and 0 bases from J; junction bases left unmatched: 5. The CDR3 length is 15 residues. The germline CDR1 and CDR2 sequences are GTSNPN and SVGIG (reference sequence). In nucleotides, the CDR3 is TGTGCCTGGCGTCAGGGACAGGCAACTAATGAAAAACTGTTTTTT. Amino acids: CAWRQGQATNEKLFF. The full variable domain, completed using reference TRBV30 and TRBJ1-4, is SQTIHQWPATLVQPVGSPLSLECTVEGTSNPNLYWYRQAAGRGLQLLFYSVGIGQISSEVPQNLSASRPQDRQFILSSKKLLLSDSGFYLCAWRQGQATNEKLFFGSGTQLSVL.

The rearrangement links TRBV21-1 to TRBJ2-7; the DNA was not used to check the table's D call, TRBD1. TRBV21-1 is a pseudogene segment. The CDR3 runs to 17 residues. The CDR3 loop reads CASSKEHLFDRRSEQYF. The CDR3 DNA reads TGTGCCAGCAGCAAAGAGCACCTTTTTGACAGGCGGAGCGAGCAGTACTTC.

V is TRBV7-8 and J is TRBJ2-7; D is uncertain. CDR1 is SGHVS and CDR2 is FQNEAQ in the germline V gene. This CDR3 comprises 15 residues. V gave up 1 base and J gave up 1 base, with 11 bases separating them. The CDR3 sequence is CASSLVFRSSYEQYF. DNA for the CDR3: TGTGCCAGCAGCTTAGTGTTCAGATCTTCCTACGAGCAGTACTTC.

This rearrangement joins TRBV12-2 to TRBJ2-7; TRBD1, the table's D call, lacks a check against the DNA. TRBV12-2 is labeled a pseudogene. The CDR3 loop spans 15 amino acids. The CDR3 protein is CASRSWTASTYEQYF. CDR3 DNA sequence: TGTGCAAGTCGCTCCTGGACAGCGAGCACCTACGAGCAGTACTTC.

Concerning this clone: Germline and junction disagree at one end, which may indicate a read error. The chain joins TRBV7-9 to TRBJ1-1; D possibly corresponds to TRBD1 (5 bases). Germline V gene lookup returns CDR1 SEHNR and CDR2 FQNEAQ (reference sequence). The CDR3 totals 14 residues. The CDR3 DNA reads TGTTCCAGCAGCTCAACGACAGATAACACTGAAGCTTTCTTT. Its translation: CSSSSTTDNTEAFF. The full variable domain, completed using reference TRBV7-9 and TRBJ1-1, is DTGVSQNPRHKITKRGQNVTFRCDPISEHNRLYWYRQTLGQGPEFLTYFQNEAQLEKSRLLSDRFSAERPKGSFSTLEIQRTEQGDSAMYLCSSSSTTDNTEAFFGQGTRLTVV.

The chain combines TRBV11-3 with TRBJ2-7; 8 bases fit TRBD1. The CDR3 loop spans 12 amino acids. The V and J ends lost 8 bases and 12 bases, in that order; junction bases with no gene match: 12. In germline, CDR1 is SGHNT, CDR2 YENEEA. Here the CDR3 reads CASLYQQGVRYF. DNA for the CDR3: TGTGCCAGCCTATATCAACAGGGGGTAAGGTACTTC.

V gene TRBV27 combines with J gene TRBJ2-7, with 8 bases fitting TRBD1. Germline V gene sequence: CDR1 MNHEY, CDR2 SMNVEV (reference sequence). With 5 bases clipped from V and 6 bases from J, the junction kept 9 bases outside the gene matches. The CDR3 consists of 14 residues. The CDR3 region has the DNA TGTGCCAGCAGTCCCGGGACAGGTCTGCTCGAGCAGTACTTC. Its protein is CASSPGTGLLEQYF.

This clone was observed a handful of times. The CDR3: CASKGEEKLFF. As DNA, the CDR3 is TGCGCCAGCAAAGGAGAGGAAAAACTGTTTTTT. The V call is TRBV5-1, the J call TRBJ1-4; D is uncertain. This CDR3 comprises 11 residues. The germline V and J ends were trimmed by 6 bases and 8 bases, with 8 bases remaining between them. CDR1 is SGHRS and CDR2 is YFSETQ in the germline V gene.

This sequence joins TRBV4-1 and TRBJ2-2, with 10 bases fitting TRBD1. Germline-derived CDR1 and CDR2 are MGHRA and YSYEKL. The CDR3 contains 21 residues. J gave up 2 bases and V 2 bases, and 17 bases lay outside the gene matches. The CDR3 loop is CASSQFSTASRTGGNTGELFF. The CDR3 region has the DNA TGCGCCAGCAGCCAATTCTCGACGGCCTCCCGGACAGGGGGTAACACCGGGGAGCTGTTTTTT.

Regarding this clone: Compared with germline, one end of the junction differs, possibly owing to a read error. This chain uses TRBV7-9 with TRBJ1-1; TRBD1 agrees at 7 bases. The CDR3 consists of 15 residues. Germline CDR1 and CDR2: SEHNR and FQNEAQ (reference sequence). The chain's CDR3 is CSSSIPQGRNTEAFF. Written as DNA, the CDR3 is TGTTCCAGCAGCATCCCACAGGGGAGGAACACTGAAGCTTTCTTT. The variable domain in full, completed from reference TRBV7-9 and TRBJ1-1, reads DTGVSQNPRHKITKRGQNVTFRCDPISEHNRLYWYRQTLGQGPEFLTYFQNEAQLEKSRLLSDRFSAERPKGSFSTLEIQRTEQGDSAMYLCSSSIPQGRNTEAFFGQGTRLTVV.

In this sample, this clone turned up a few times. The J gene is TRBJ1-2, the V gene TRBV5-4; 8 bases are shared with TRBD1. The CDR3 runs 13 residues. The germline CDR1 and CDR2 sequences are SGHNT and YYREEE (reference sequence). The trim removed 0 bases at V and 6 bases at J, leaving 1 base unmatched. CDR3 region: CASSLAGGDGYTF. DNA for the CDR3: TGTGCCAGCAGCTTGGCAGGGGGCGATGGCTACACCTTC.

The chain couples TRBV6-4 to TRBJ2-1; D is undetermined. Deletions cut 4 bases from V and 9 bases from J, with 13 bases between. The CDR3 extends over 13 amino acids. CDR1 and CDR2 from the germline V gene are MRHNA and SNTAGT. Here the CDR3 DNA reads TGTGCCAGCAGTGCCCCTCGTTCGGGTGAGCAGTTCTTC. This codes for CASSAPRSGEQFF.

The chain recombines TRBV2 with TRBJ2-3; TRBD1 agrees at 7 bases. CDR3 length equals 13 residues. CDR1 SNHLY and CDR2 FYNNEI come from the germline V gene. With V trimmed by 10 bases and J by 2 bases, 6 bases remained unmatched. In DNA, the CDR3 is TGTGCCACCCCGACAGGGTACACAGATACGCAGTATTTT. Residues: CATPTGYTDTQYF.

The V and J genes are TRBV2 and TRBJ2-5; TRBD2 matches 11 bases. This CDR3 comprises 15 residues. The V and J ends lost 4 bases and 2 bases, in that order; junction bases with no gene match: 3. The germline V gene has CDR1 SNHLY and CDR2 FYNNEI. The CDR3 spells CASSGLAGRQETQYF. The CDR3 region has the DNA TGTGCCAGCAGTGGACTAGCGGGGAGACAAGAGACCCAGTACTTC.

V usage is TRBV30 and J usage is TRBJ1-3; D might be TRBD1 (5 bases). Germline V gene lookup returns CDR1 GTSNPN and CDR2 SVGIG (reference sequence). V was trimmed by 3 bases and J by 4 bases, leaving 19 bases between them. This CDR3 comprises 16 residues. This chain's CDR3 is CAWRTRIGSGGNTIYF. CDR3 sequence (DNA): TGTGCCTGGAGAACGAGAATTGGGTCAGGGGGAAACACCATATATTTT.

Note on this clone: The junction and the germline gene differ at one end; a read error may be behind it. The chain couples TRBV7-7 to TRBJ2-2, with TRBD2 matching over 14 bases. The CDR3 totals 17 residues. Germline lookup yields CDR1 SSHAT and CDR2 FNYEAQ (reference sequence). The CDR3: CASSSTSGGAGTGELFF. The CDR3 coding sequence is TGTGCTAGCAGCTCGACTAGCGGGGGGGCCGGCACCGGGGAGCTGTTTTTT.

The chain is built from TRBV2 and TRBJ2-5; D ambiguous. Trimming removed 8 bases from V and 2 bases from J, with 6 bases in between. Germline V gene lookup returns CDR1 SNHLY and CDR2 FYNNEI. The CDR3 totals 11 residues. The CDR3 protein is CASYSQETQYF. DNA for the CDR3: TGTGCCAGCTACAGTCAAGAGACCCAGTACTTC.

CDR3 bases: TGTGCCAGCAGTGTGACGGGACTAGCGAACAATGAGCAGTTCTTC. Translating gives CASSVTGLANNEQFF. The genes are TRBV2 and TRBJ2-1, with 10 bases matching TRBD2. CDR1 SNHLY and CDR2 FYNNEI come from the germline V gene. This CDR3 contains 15 residues. V shed 4 bases, J shed 5 bases, and the junction held 5 bases outside the gene matches.

V usage is TRBV30 and J usage is TRBJ1-2; D gene unclear. V lost 3 bases and J lost 4, with 24 bases in between. Germline CDR1 GTSNPN, CDR2 SVGIG (reference sequence). This CDR3 has 17 amino acids. The CDR3 is CAWSPGLAGAPLYGYTF. CDR3 in DNA: TGTGCCTGGAGCCCCGGTTTAGCGGGAGCGCCCCTCTATGGCTACACCTTC.

This chain's CDR3 is CATGLAGGVSTDTQYF. The CDR3 DNA follows: TGCGCCACAGGACTAGCGGGGGGAGTAAGCACAGATACGCAGTATTTT. The chain combines TRBV10-2 with TRBJ2-3, with 14 bases aligning to TRBD2. The CDR3 is 16 residues long. The junction had 6 bases not matched to a gene; V was cut back by 10 bases and J by 0 bases. Germline V gene lookup returns CDR1 WSHSY and CDR2 SAAADI.

This chain connects TRBV11-3 to TRBJ2-1; perhaps TRBD2 as D (6 bases). Germline CDR1 is SGHNT and CDR2 is YENEEA. V was pared by 5 bases and J by 8 bases, with 19 bases between. This CDR3 is built from 15 residues. The CDR3 sequence is CASSPRAGLRDEQFF. DNA for the CDR3: TGTGCCAGCAGCCCGCGGGCGGGGCTTAGGGATGAGCAGTTCTTC.

The chain has TRBV7-2 and TRBJ2-1; 9 bases are a match to TRBD2. CDR1 SGHTA and CDR2 FQGNSA come from the germline V gene. V shed 1 base and J 4 bases; nucleotides not matched to a gene: 5. CDR3 length: 16 amino acids. The CDR3 region is CASSLETAGGYNEQFF. Here the CDR3 DNA reads TGTGCCAGCAGCTTAGAAACAGCGGGGGGTTACAATGAGCAGTTCTTC.

V and J are TRBV5-6 and TRBJ1-1; weak D call: TRBD1 (6 bases). The CDR3 runs to 14 residues. Germline values: CDR1 SGHDT, CDR2 YYEEEE. Deletions cut 2 bases from V and 5 bases from J, with 13 bases between. The CDR3 spells CASSFGGLGTEAFF. The CDR3 bases are TGTGCCAGCAGCTTCGGGGGGCTTGGTACTGAAGCTTTCTTT. Using reference TRBV5-6 and TRBJ1-1 for the parts outside the CDR3, the full variable domain is DAGVTQSPTHLIKTRGQQVTLRCSPKSGHDTVSWYQQALGQGPQFIFQYYEEEERQRGNFPDRFSGHQFPNYSSELNVNALLLGDSALYLCASSFGGLGTEAFFGQGTRLTVV.

The rearrangement joins TRBV2 to TRBJ1-2; D not resolved. Deletions cut 4 bases from V and 4 bases from J, with 13 bases between. Germline values: CDR1 SNHLY, CDR2 FYNNEI. This CDR3 comprises 14 residues. This CDR3 reads CASSGVEGSYGYTF. CDR3 DNA: TGTGCCAGCAGTGGGGTGGAGGGTAGCTATGGCTACACCTTC.

The chain is built from TRBV10-3 and TRBJ2-7; TRBD1 matches 8 bases. Looked up from germline, CDR1 is ENHRY and CDR2 is SYGVKD. CDR3 length: 14 residues. J was trimmed by 3 bases and V by 4 bases; bases with no gene match: 5. The CDR3 nucleotides read TGTGCCATCAGTGGGGGGACAGGCGTCTACGAGCAGTACTTC. Residues: CAISGGTGVYEQYF.

This clone was picked up a small number of times. This chain joins TRBV30 and TRBJ1-2, with TRBD1 matching over 10 bases. The junction had 13 bases not matched to a gene; V was cut back by 5 bases and J by 10 bases. The CDR3 extends over 14 amino acids. CDR1 and CDR2 (germline): GTSNPN, SVGIG (reference sequence). The CDR3 sequence is CAWVGDRGPLAYTF. CDR3 in DNA: TGTGCCTGGGTCGGGGACAGGGGCCCATTAGCCTACACCTTC.